This T cell receptor beta chain originates from a study of human versus mouse CDR3 diversity and MHC coevolution. The data were produced by immunoSEQ multiplex PCR, yet TCRdb's version contains in-frame clones alone and is incomplete. The table lists about 81,000 clones, roughly 93% of them singletons, with 1.1% to 1.5% in the top ten. The source material was naive CD4+ T cells from blood. Subset specified: CD45RO-negative CD62L-positive naive CD4 T cells. This receptor was taken from a person aged 30-69 years in good health.

The CDR3 bases are TGTGCCAGTAGTAGGTACCCCGGGCTAGCGGGAGGTCGCTACAATGAGCAGTTCTTC. Residues: CASSRYPGLAGGRYNEQFF. V gene TRBV19 combines with J gene TRBJ2-1; 11 bases map to TRBD2. The CDR3 consists of 19 residues. Germline CDR1 LNHDA, CDR2 SQIVND (reference sequence). J lost 3 bases, V lost 4 bases, and 14 bases had no gene match.